This T cell receptor beta chain was obtained from a study of T-cell memory formation after mild COVID-19. Study-level results: Cross-reactive memory appears to have joined, as suggested by some responding clones showing up in pre-infection memory. While clones contracting from day 15 to 85 were balanced between CD4 and CD8, later expanders leaned CD4+. Contracting CD8+ clones were enriched in EMRA, CD4+ mainly in CM and EM.

From germline, CDR1 is SGHTA and CDR2 FQGNSA. The CDR3 length is 15 residues. V lost 5 bases and J 8 bases, leaving 18 bases between the germline ends. TCRdb reprocessed the 5' RACE reads via MiXCR and lists one record per CDR3 protein. Counted here are approximately 410,000 distinct CDR3 sequences, about 25% occurring once; the ten biggest clones make up around 12%. Comments on this clonotype: Its antigen is unknown.

The sample was PBMCs or a T cell subset sorted from them (not recorded which). The chain carries TRBV7-2 and TRBJ1-4, with D perhaps TRBD1 (6 bases). The TCR was taken from an adult woman who had mild COVID-19 (a few samples of this study predate the infection). Cell type and time point are not known. CDR3 DNA: TGTGCCAGCAGCGAACGACAGGTCATGGGGGAAAAACTGTTTTTT. Its translation is CASSERQVMGEKLFF.